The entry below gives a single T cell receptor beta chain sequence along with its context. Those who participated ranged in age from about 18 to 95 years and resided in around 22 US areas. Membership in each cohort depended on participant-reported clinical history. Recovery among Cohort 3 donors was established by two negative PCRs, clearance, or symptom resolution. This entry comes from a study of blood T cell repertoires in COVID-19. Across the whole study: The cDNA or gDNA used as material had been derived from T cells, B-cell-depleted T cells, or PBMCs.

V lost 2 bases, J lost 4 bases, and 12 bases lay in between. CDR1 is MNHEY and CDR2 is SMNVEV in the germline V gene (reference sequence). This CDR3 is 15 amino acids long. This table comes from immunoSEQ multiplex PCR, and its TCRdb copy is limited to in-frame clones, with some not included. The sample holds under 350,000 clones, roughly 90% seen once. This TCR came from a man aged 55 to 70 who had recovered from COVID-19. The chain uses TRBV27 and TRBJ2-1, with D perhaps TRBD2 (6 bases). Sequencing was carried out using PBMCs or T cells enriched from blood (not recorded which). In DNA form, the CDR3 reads TGTGCCAGCAGTTTAGGCCCGGGGAGGTACAATGAGCAGTTCTTC. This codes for CASSLGPGRYNEQFF.